The source of this T cell receptor beta chain is a study of T cells in Graves' hyperthyroidism and ophthalmopathy. This clonotype was seen at least ten times. The investigators amplified TCR beta CDR3 regions from RNA transcripts. TCR CDR3 underwent first-round RT-PCR with the HTBI primer set. From the multiplex PCR reads, TCRdb called clonotypes with MiXCR, one entry per CDR3 protein. The repertoire holds roughly 330,000 distinct CDR3 sequences, with around 16% as singletons. The sequence derives from a man younger than 40 with Graves' hyperthyroidism. Sequencing was carried out using blood.

This CDR3 is CAWSVTTSGPGTQYF. The CDR3 DNA reads TGTGCCTGGAGTGTAACGACTAGCGGCCCAGGGACCCAGTACTTC. The chain employs TRBV30 and TRBJ2-5, with 9 bases that match TRBD2. The CDR3 runs to 15 residues. The ends lost 0 bases at V and 7 bases at J; junction bases unmatched: 9. The germline V gene encodes CDR1 GTSNPN and CDR2 SVGIG (reference sequence).